The present TCR beta chain was sequenced within a study of identical twins. Between the trimmed V and J ends, which lost 6 bases and 7 bases, there was a span of 18 bases. Germline V CDR1 and CDR2: SEHNR, FQNEAQ (reference sequence). The CDR3 has 15 residues. This clonotype was seen only a few times. TCRdb reprocessed the 5' RACE reads with MiXCR, giving one entry per CDR3 protein. The data contain around 490,000 distinct CDR3 sequences, 13% to 15% of them singletons. These data were also reused for a study on yellow fever vaccine responses in identical twins.

The chain couples TRBV7-9 to TRBJ1-4; D may be TRBD1 (6 bases). Sequencing input: CD4+ T cells sorted from blood. The sequence came from a woman aged 18-29 years in good health. DNA of the CDR3: TGTGCCAGCAGACGGGGGCGGGCGGTACCTGAAAAACTGTTTTTT. It codes for CASRRGRAVPEKLFF.